The 31 T cell receptor beta chains listed next were all sequenced from one sample in a study of shared clonotypes between healthy human individuals. Clones were sequenced by immunoSEQ multiplex PCR, and TCRdb holds only the in-frame ones, with some missing. Here the sample spans approximately 500,000 clones, nearly 80% being singletons. Material: PBMCs. The receptors here all came from a woman aged 35 to 49 in good health. Some clones in this sample may be carry-over from other donors' samples.

The V call is TRBV6-6, the J call TRBJ2-2; no clear D. CDR3 length: 14 residues. Germline values: CDR1 MNHNY, CDR2 SVGAGI (reference sequence). V lost 2 bases and J lost 7, with 11 bases in between. The CDR3 loop reads CASSYESGLGELFF. The CDR3 region has the DNA TGTGCCAGCAGTTACGAGTCCGGGCTCGGGGAGCTGTTTTTT.

The sample holds one count of this clone. A far larger clone lies a single base away; this is likely a read error. The chain employs TRBV6-5 and TRBJ1-1; TRBD1 might be the D (6 bases). Germline V lookup: CDR1 MNHEY, CDR2 SVGAGI. The CDR3 has 15 residues. The CDR3 DNA reads as TGTGCCAACAGTTACCAGATTCAGGGGACGCTAAACGCTTTCTTT. Protein sequence: CANSYQIQGTLNAFF.

The rearrangement joins TRBV7-9 to TRBJ2-5; no reliable D call. Germline V CDR1 and CDR2: SEHNR, FQNEAQ (reference sequence). V lost 5 bases, J lost 1 base, and 11 bases lay in between. The CDR3 consists of 14 residues. CDR3 protein: CASSTRRSQETQYF. CDR3 DNA sequence: TGTGCCAGCAGCACCCGGCGGTCCCAAGAGACCCAGTACTTC.

This sequence joins TRBV19 and TRBJ2-5; 9 bases map to TRBD2. V gave up 5 bases and J gave up 0 bases; unmatched junction bases: 4. The CDR3 has 15 residues. Germline V gives CDR1 LNHDA, CDR2 SQIVND (reference sequence). DNA of the CDR3: TGTGCCAGTAGTCGGGGACTAGCCTACCAAGAGACCCAGTACTTC. It yields the protein CASSRGLAYQETQYF.

This clone was seen a few times. Here the CDR3 DNA reads TGCAGTGCCGCCGGGGGTCAGCCCCAGCATTTT. Its translation: CSAAGGQPQHF. The chain employs TRBV20-1 and TRBJ1-5; TRBD1 might be the D (5 bases). CDR3 length: 11 amino acids. V lost 6 bases and J 6 bases, leaving 9 bases between the germline ends. Germline values: CDR1 DFQATT, CDR2 SNEGSKA (reference sequence).

The chain links TRBV28 to TRBJ2-1, with D uncertain. Germline CDR1 and CDR2: MDHEN and SYDVKM. This CDR3 is built from 15 residues. The V and J ends lost 3 bases and 2 bases respectively, with 11 bases between them. CDR3 loop: CASSLSFGAYNEQFF. CDR3 nucleotide sequence: TGTGCCAGCAGTTTGTCGTTTGGGGCCTACAATGAGCAGTTCTTC.

The rearrangement joins TRBV7-9 to TRBJ1-3; D gene uncertain. This CDR3 contains 12 residues. Germline lookup yields CDR1 SEHNR and CDR2 FQNEAQ (reference sequence). Trimming shortened V by 5 bases and J by 7 bases, and 9 bases separated the two germline ends. CDR3 coding DNA: TGTGCCAGCAGCAACAACCCCAACACCATATATTTT. Translation gives CASSNNPNTIYF.

The rearrangement joins TRBV6-6 to TRBJ2-5; tentative D call: TRBD2 (6 bases). The J call is in doubt because the DNA end fits TRBJ2-7 better. The germline gives CDR1 MNHNY, CDR2 SVGAGI (reference sequence). The CDR3 extends over 15 amino acids. The CDR3 bases are TGTGCCAGCAGTCAGGTCGGGACTCCTGTCAACGAGCAGTACTTC. Translated: CASSQVGTPVNEQYF.

The chain employs TRBV19 and TRBJ1-5, with a weak D call TRBD1 (5 bases). CDR1 and CDR2 (germline): LNHDA, SQIVND (reference sequence). V was shortened by 6 bases and J by 7 bases, with 19 bases between the two germline ends. CDR3 length: 15 residues. The CDR3 DNA is TGTGCCAGTAGCCAGGGACGGCTCTTCTCCCAGCCCCAGCATTTT. It encodes CASSQGRLFSQPQHF.

About this clone itself: This may stem from a read error, because a much larger clone lies one nucleotide away. Other DNA sequences in the same sample also yield this CDR3. The CDR3 sequence is CASSVSGWAGELFF. DNA for the CDR3: TGTGCCAGCAGCGTATCTGGGTGGGCCGGGGAGCTGTTTTTT. This chain uses TRBV25-1 with TRBJ2-2; D is uncertain. The CDR3 is 14 residues long. Germline loops: CDR1 MGHDK, CDR2 SYGVNS. Trimming removed 6 bases at V and 6 bases at J, with 14 bases between.

The chain has TRBV28 and TRBJ2-6, with D tentatively TRBD1 (5 bases). The CDR3 covers 20 residues. The germline CDR1 and CDR2 sequences are MDHEN and SYDVKM. With 8 bases removed from V and 0 bases from J, the gap between germline ends came to 26 bases. CDR3 amino acids: CASPVEQPGQIFSGANVLTF. CDR3 nucleotides: TGTGCCAGCCCGGTAGAACAACCCGGACAAATCTTCTCTGGGGCCAACGTCCTGACTTTC. Full variable domain (outside the CDR3, taken from reference TRBV28 and TRBJ2-6): DVKVTQSSRYLVKRTGEKVFLECVQDMDHENMFWYRQDPGLGLRLIYFSYDVKMKEKGDIPEGYSVSREKKERFSLILESASTNQTSMYLCASPVEQPGQIFSGANVLTFGAGSRLTVL.

This chain connects TRBV6-5 to TRBJ2-5; TRBD1 is a possible D gene (6 bases). Judging by the DNA end, TRBJ2-7 fits better; the J call may be wrong. This CDR3 is built from 14 residues. Looked up from germline, CDR1 is MNHEY and CDR2 is SVGAGI. The CDR3 nucleotides are TGTGCCAGCAGTAATTCCAGGGGTACCTACGAGCAGTACTTC. Its translation is CASSNSRGTYEQYF.

The chain links TRBV25-1 to TRBJ2-1; D not certain. Germline V CDR1 and CDR2: MGHDK, SYGVNS. With 4 bases removed from V and 0 bases from J, the gap between germline ends came to 7 bases. The CDR3 contains 14 residues. CDR3 in DNA: TGTGCCAGCAGTGTTAAGGGCTCCTACAATGAGCAGTTCTTC. It yields the protein CASSVKGSYNEQFF.

This sequence joins TRBV6-1 and TRBJ2-2; TRBD2 agrees at 7 bases. CDR1 is MNHNS, CDR2 SASEGT, per germline. The J segment lost 0 bases and the V segment lost 6 bases, leaving 4 bases of the junction unmatched. The CDR3 sequence is 15 residues long. CDR3 DNA sequence: TGTGCCAGCAGAAGGCTAGCGGCGAACACCGGGGAGCTGTTTTTT. It encodes CASRRLAANTGELFF.

The rearrangement joins TRBV18 to TRBJ2-3, with D tentatively TRBD1 (6 bases). The CDR3 covers 16 residues. With 3 bases removed from V and 0 bases from J, the gap between germline ends came to 13 bases. CDR1 KGHSH and CDR2 LQKENI come from the germline V gene. Here the CDR3 reads CASSPSGDPSTDTQYF. Written as DNA, the CDR3 is TGTGCCAGCTCACCGTCAGGGGATCCGAGCACAGATACGCAGTATTTT.

The table lists this clone with many counts. The V gene is TRBV10-3, the J gene TRBJ2-6; TRBD2 matches at 8 bases. Germline trimming cut 0 bases from V and 0 bases from J; bases unmatched to any gene: 4. The CDR3 has 18 residues. Germline V gene lookup returns CDR1 ENHRY and CDR2 SYGVKD. The CDR3 region has the DNA TGTGCCATCAGTGAGTCGACGGGAGGGAGCTCTGGGGCCAACGTCCTGACTTTC. Amino acids: CAISESTGGSSGANVLTF.

The table lists this clone with a count of one. This sample includes further DNA sequences coding for the same CDR3. The gene calls are TRBV18 and TRBJ2-5, with 8 bases identical to TRBD1. The CDR3 has 14 residues. V lost 3 bases, J lost 2 bases, and 2 bases stayed unmatched. Germline V gene lookup returns CDR1 KGHSH and CDR2 LQKENI. The CDR3 here is CASSPRDRQETQYF. Written as DNA, the CDR3 is TGTGCCAGCTCACCCCGGGACAGGCAAGAGACCCAGTACTTC.

The CDR3 nucleotides are TGTGCCAGCTCCCAGGGTCTGCGGGGGGACAATGAGCAGTTCTTC. Translating it yields CASSQGLRGDNEQFF. The rearrangement links TRBV6-4 to TRBJ2-1; 8 bases match TRBD2. CDR1 and CDR2 (germline): MRHNA, SNTAGT. This CDR3 region has 15 residues. Losses at the gene ends were 8 bases for V and 5 bases for J; bases not matched to a gene: 11.

The chain carries TRBV2 and TRBJ2-7; possible D gene TRBD2, 6 bases. Trimming left V 6 bases short and J 3 bases short, with 9 bases between. This CDR3 has 12 residues. Germline CDR1 SNHLY, CDR2 FYNNEI. The CDR3 region is CASRGSGYEQYF. The CDR3, as DNA: TGTGCCAGCAGAGGTAGCGGCTACGAGCAGTACTTC.

The chain links TRBV2 to TRBJ2-2, with 11 bases fitting TRBD2. Trimming removed 6 bases from V and 4 bases from J; junction bases left unmatched: 7. Germline V CDR1 and CDR2: SNHLY, FYNNEI. The CDR3 has 16 residues. The CDR3 bases are TGTGCCAGCAGGCTTGGACTAGCGGGTACCACCGGGGAGCTGTTTTTT. Translated: CASRLGLAGTTGELFF.

This clone was seen many times. In DNA form, the CDR3 reads TGTGCCAGCAGGGCAGGGGACTATGGCTACACCTTC. It encodes CASRAGDYGYTF. The chain links TRBV28 to TRBJ1-2; a possible D gene is TRBD1 (6 bases). The V end lost 6 bases, the J end lost 3 bases, and 8 bases lay between the germline ends. The CDR3 extends over 12 amino acids. Per the germline V gene, CDR1 is MDHEN and CDR2 is SYDVKM.

The chain links TRBV21-1 to TRBJ1-1. TRBV21-1 is flagged as a pseudogene. The CDR3 spans 16 residues. CDR3 in amino acids: CASSVEIATIRTEAFF. The CDR3 coding sequence is TGTGCCAGCAGTGTTGAAATAGCTACAATTCGCACTGAAGCTTTCTTT.

This chain links TRBV2 with TRBJ2-3; 7 bases are shared with TRBD2. This CDR3 has 12 residues. V trimming: 3 bases; J trimming: 7 bases; junction bases outside the gene matches: 1. CDR1 and CDR2 from the germline V gene are SNHLY and FYNNEI. CDR3 bases: TGTGCCAGCAGTGAGCGGGAGCATACGCAGTATTTT. This translates into CASSEREHTQYF. The full variable domain, in which reference TRBV2 and TRBJ2-3 provide the parts outside the CDR3, is EPEVTQTPSHQVTQMGQEVILRCVPISNHLYFYWYRQILGQKVEFLVSFYNNEISEKSEIFDDQFSVERPDGSNFTLKIRSTKLEDSAMYFCASSEREHTQYFGPGTRLTVL.

The chain couples TRBV15 to TRBJ2-7; D gene ambiguous. The germline V gene encodes CDR1 LNHNV and CDR2 YYDKDF (reference sequence). This CDR3 has 11 amino acids. Trimming took off 8 bases at V and 3 bases at J, with 8 bases between the two ends. CDR3 sequence (DNA): TGTGCCACCCGTAGAGGCTACGAGCAGTACTTC. Encoded protein: CATRRGYEQYF. Supplemented by reference TRBV15 and TRBJ2-7, the full variable domain reads DAMVIQNPRYQVTQFGKPVTLSCSQTLNHNVMYWYQQKSSQAPKLLFHYYDKDFNNEADTPDNFQSRRPNTSFCFLDIRSPGLGDTAMYLCATRRGYEQYFGPGTRLTVT.

The V and J genes are TRBV29-1 and TRBJ2-1; TRBD1 matches at 7 bases. The CDR3 spans 11 residues. Unmatched junction bases numbered 6, after V lost 7 bases and J lost 9 bases. The germline V gene has CDR1 SQVTM and CDR2 ANQGSEA. In nucleotides, the CDR3 is TGCAGCGGACACAGGGGAACTGAGCAGTTCTTC. Amino acids: CSGHRGTEQFF.

This chain connects TRBV7-3 to TRBJ2-1; TRBD2 matches at 8 bases. CDR3 length: 16 residues. Germline trimming cut 5 bases from V and 6 bases from J; bases unmatched to any gene: 12. The germline CDR1 and CDR2 sequences are SGHTA and FQGTGA. CDR3 DNA sequence: TGTGCCAGCAGCCAAGGGGGGACTAGTCGACCCAATGAGCAGTTCTTC. Amino acid sequence: CASSQGGTSRPNEQFF.

The chain is built from TRBV9 and TRBJ1-1, with D maybe TRBD1 (6 bases). Trimming took off 3 bases at V and 4 bases at J, with 13 bases between the two ends. CDR1 SGDLS and CDR2 YYNGEE come from the germline V gene. This CDR3 spans 14 amino acids. The CDR3 DNA sequence: TGTGCCAGCAGCGCGGAGGGGGTCGCCACTGAAGCTTTCTTT. As protein: CASSAEGVATEAFF.

The sample holds one count of this clone. This chain uses TRBV5-6 with TRBJ1-2; D is unresolved. The CDR3 sequence is 13 residues long. Germline V gene data show CDR1 as SGHDT and CDR2 as YYEEEE. Trimming shortened V by 4 bases and J by 5 bases, and 12 bases separated the two germline ends. The CDR3 spells CASSPIGSYGYTF. CDR3 sequence (DNA): TGTGCCAGCAGCCCCATTGGCAGTTATGGCTACACCTTC.

The chain is built from TRBV7-9 and TRBJ2-2, with D possibly being TRBD1 (6 bases). The germline V and J ends were trimmed by 6 bases and 2 bases, with 13 bases remaining between them. This CDR3 is built from 15 residues. The germline gives CDR1 SEHNR, CDR2 FQNEAQ (reference sequence). As DNA, the CDR3 is TGTGCCAGCAGTCCCGGACAGCATAACACCGGGGAGCTGTTTTTT. The encoded protein is CASSPGQHNTGELFF.

The genes are TRBV7-9 and TRBJ2-1, with 8 bases matching TRBD2. CDR3 length: 12 residues. Germline V gene sequence: CDR1 SEHNR, CDR2 FQNEAQ (reference sequence). The CDR3 reads CGGRGADNEQFF. The DNA of the CDR3 is TGTGGCGGGCGGGGGGCAGATAATGAGCAGTTCTTC.

This clone was seen repeatedly, ten times or more. The V and J genes are TRBV27 and TRBJ2-2, with D possibly being TRBD1 (6 bases). The CDR3 consists of 15 residues. Between the trimmed V and J ends, which lost 10 bases and 6 bases, there was a span of 21 bases. The V gene's germline CDR1 is MNHEY and CDR2 SMNVEV (reference sequence). This CDR3 reads CATSRDNGFAGELFF. CDR3 bases: TGTGCCACCTCCCGGGACAACGGCTTCGCCGGGGAGCTGTTTTTT.